Each of the 18 T cell receptor beta chains below was sequenced from the same sample in a study of blood T cell repertoires in COVID-19. Assay used: immunoSEQ multiplex PCR; TCRdb lists only in-frame clones, some missing. The data show 95,000 to 110,000 clones, with around 85% seen just once and approximately 3.3% held by the top ten. Sequences were obtained from peripheral blood. The receptors were gathered from a woman aged 80 or over with active or convalescent COVID-19.

The chain employs TRBV9 and TRBJ2-3, with D tentatively TRBD2 (5 bases). Germline values: CDR1 SGDLS, CDR2 YYNGEE. The CDR3 is made up of 16 amino acids. V was trimmed by 0 bases and J by 3 bases, leaving 14 bases between them. CDR3 DNA sequence: TGTGCCAGCAGCGTAGGACTATCCCCAGATACAGATACGCAGTATTTT. Amino acid sequence: CASSVGLSPDTDTQYF.

The chain couples TRBV4-2 to TRBJ2-7; D not resolved. With 0 bases removed from V and 7 bases from J, the gap between germline ends came to 16 bases. The CDR3 is made up of 15 amino acids. The germline V gene has CDR1 LGHNA and CDR2 YNFKEQ. The CDR3 reads CASSQDVAAMWEQYF. For the CDR3, the DNA is TGTGCCAGCAGCCAAGATGTGGCGGCGATGTGGGAGCAGTACTTC.

V gene TRBV5-8 combines with J gene TRBJ2-7; D might be TRBD2 (5 bases). The CDR3 is 12 amino acids. In germline, CDR1 is SGHTS, CDR2 YDEGEE. Trimming left V 6 bases short and J 4 bases short, with 11 bases between. The CDR3 reads CASIRDRYEQYF. In DNA form, the CDR3 reads TGTGCCAGCATTCGGGATAGGTACGAGCAGTACTTC.

The chain carries TRBV9 and TRBJ2-6; tentatively, D is TRBD1 (5 bases). This CDR3 is 15 amino acids long. Deletions cut 3 bases from V and 4 bases from J, with 11 bases between. In germline, CDR1 is SGDLS, CDR2 YYNGEE. The CDR3 bases are TGTGCCAGCAGCGAACCAGGGATAGGGGCCAACGTCCTGACTTTC. As protein: CASSEPGIGANVLTF.

The chain combines TRBV5-1 with TRBJ2-1, with 9 positions matching TRBD1. CDR1 and CDR2 (germline): SGHRS, YFSETQ. Losses at the gene ends were 4 bases for V and 4 bases for J; bases not matched to a gene: 6. CDR3 size: 15 residues. The CDR3 DNA reads TGCGCCAGCAGCCGCGGGACAGGGAGGTACAATGAGCAGTTCTTC. It encodes CASSRGTGRYNEQFF.

The chain recombines TRBV25-1 with TRBJ2-1, with TRBD2 identical over 8 bases. Germline CDR1 MGHDK, CDR2 SYGVNS. The CDR3 length is 15 residues. After removal of 2 bases from V and 1 base from J, the junction contained 1 base not matched to a gene. The CDR3 DNA sequence: TGTGCCAGCAGTGAACTAGCGGGTTCCTACAATGAGCAGTTCTTC. Translated, it gives CASSELAGSYNEQFF.

This clone was found once. J is TRBJ1-3 and V is TRBV28, with TRBD1 as a possible D gene (5 bases). Trimming removed 4 bases from V and 2 bases from J, with 15 bases in between. The CDR3 has 16 amino acids. Germline lookup yields CDR1 MDHEN and CDR2 SYDVKM. DNA of the CDR3: TGTGCCAGCAGTTCGGCCGGGGGAAAAACTGGAAACACCATATATTTT. Translating it yields CASSSAGGKTGNTIYF.

The gene calls are TRBV7-9 and TRBJ1-3; D uncertain. Trimming pared 3 bases from V and 1 base from J, leaving 7 bases between. This CDR3 has 14 amino acids. The V gene's germline CDR1 is SEHNR and CDR2 FQNEAQ (reference sequence). The CDR3 nucleotides are TGTGCCAGCAGCTTTTGGGCTTCTGGAAACACCATATATTTT. This codes for CASSFWASGNTIYF. The full variable domain, its missing parts supplied by reference TRBV7-9 and TRBJ1-3, is DTGVSQNPRHKITKRGQNVTFRCDPISEHNRLYWYRQTLGQGPEFLTYFQNEAQLEKSRLLSDRFSAERPKGSFSTLEIQRTEQGDSAMYLCASSFWASGNTIYFGEGSWLTVV.

This chain connects TRBV10-3 to TRBJ2-5; TRBD2 matches at 9 bases. The CDR3 runs to 16 residues. V trimming: 0 bases; J trimming: 5 bases; junction bases outside the gene matches: 7. CDR1 is ENHRY and CDR2 is SYGVKD in the germline V gene. CDR3 DNA sequence: TGTGCCATCAGTGAGTCGCCTAGCGGGGTCGGGGAGACCCAGTACTTC. As protein: CAISESPSGVGETQYF.

The chain links TRBV18 to TRBJ2-2, with D possibly being TRBD1 (5 bases). Trimming took off 2 bases at V and 5 bases at J, with 15 bases between the two ends. The CDR3 totals 16 residues. CDR1 and CDR2 (germline): KGHSH, LQKENI. CDR3 in DNA: TGTGCCAGCTCACCAACAGGAAGGGAAGGGACCGGGGAGCTGTTTTTT. It is translated as CASSPTGREGTGELFF. Together with reference TRBV18 and TRBJ2-2, the CDR3 gives the full variable domain: NAGVMQNPRHLVRRRGQEARLRCSPMKGHSHVYWYRQLPEEGLKFMVYLQKENIIDESGMPKERFSAEFPKEGPSILRIQQVVRGDSAAYFCASSPTGREGTGELFFGEGSRLTVL.

The rearrangement links TRBV6-6 to TRBJ2-5; no clear D gene. V lost 5 bases and J lost 5, with 18 bases in between. The CDR3 spans 15 residues. Germline loops: CDR1 MNHNY, CDR2 SVGAGI (reference sequence). In nucleotides, the CDR3 is TGTGCCAGCAGTAGATACAGTTCCCGGCAGGAGACCCAGTACTTC. Its protein is CASSRYSSRQETQYF.

The chain employs TRBV6-2 or TRBV6-3 and TRBJ1-1; D remains ambiguous. In germline, CDR1 is MNHEY, CDR2 SVGEGT. V was clipped by 0 bases and J by 5 bases, with 4 bases between them. The CDR3 has 12 amino acids. The CDR3 spells CASSYSRTEAFF. CDR3 bases: TGTGCCAGCAGTTACTCGAGGACTGAAGCTTTCTTT.

The table lists this clone with a count of one. The chain links TRBV19 to TRBJ2-5; TRBD1 matches 9 bases. This CDR3 is 14 amino acids long. Germline assignment: CDR1 LNHDA and CDR2 SQIVND (reference sequence). After removal of 7 bases from V and 3 bases from J, the junction contained 6 bases not matched to a gene. The CDR3 reads CASNTGTGKETQYF. The CDR3 bases are TGTGCCAGTAACACCGGGACAGGGAAAGAGACCCAGTACTTC.

The rearrangement links TRBV24-1 to TRBJ2-7; perhaps TRBD1 as D (5 bases). CDR1 is KGHDR and CDR2 is SFDVKD in the germline V gene. This CDR3 contains 10 residues. The CDR3 sequence: CGGGDHEQYF. Here the CDR3 DNA reads TGTGGGGGCGGCGACCACGAGCAGTACTTC.

The chain links TRBV7-9 to TRBJ2-7; 12 bases agree with TRBD2. The CDR3 has 17 residues. Germline assignment: CDR1 SEHNR and CDR2 FQNEAQ (reference sequence). V was pared by 5 bases and J by 0 bases, with 8 bases of the junction left unmatched. CDR3 nucleotides: TGTGCCAGCAGCCCTTGGACTAGCGGGGCACCCTCCTACGAGCAGTACTTC. It codes for CASSPWTSGAPSYEQYF.

V is TRBV5-4 and J is TRBJ1-2, with a tentative D call TRBD1 (5 bases). The CDR3 is made up of 13 amino acids. From germline, CDR1 is SGHNT and CDR2 YYREEE (reference sequence). The V end was cut by 3 bases, the J end by 8 bases, with 14 bases between. CDR3 nucleotides: TGTGCCAGCAGCTCTTGGGGACTCGGGGGCTACACCTTC. Its translation is CASSSWGLGGYTF.

The CDR3 here is CASSGSGGARTDTQYF. CDR3 nucleotides: TGTGCCAGCAGCGGTAGTGGGGGGGCCCGCACAGATACGCAGTATTTT. The chain uses TRBV9 and TRBJ2-3; tentatively, D is TRBD2 (7 bases). This CDR3 contains 16 residues. The germline CDR1 and CDR2 sequences are SGDLS and YYNGEE. Between the trimmed V and J ends, which lost 3 bases and 1 base, there was a span of 15 bases.

This clone was recorded once. The DNA for the CDR3 is TGTGCCAGCAGCCGGGACACGACCTACGAGCAGTACTTC. Its translation is CASSRDTTYEQYF. The rearrangement joins TRBV28 to TRBJ2-7; D might be TRBD1 (6 bases). The germline V gene encodes CDR1 MDHEN and CDR2 SYDVKM. CDR3 length: 13 amino acids. Trimming removed 6 bases at V and 2 bases at J, with 11 bases between.